The 24 T cell receptor beta chains below were found in one sample sequenced in a study of blood T cell dynamics during melanoma immunotherapy. The time point here: pre-treatment baseline. Repertoires were generated with immunoSEQ multiplex PCR, while TCRdb's copy carries only in-frame clones and drops some. Here the sample spans approximately 15,000 clones, around 84% being singletons. The specimen was blood, collected from a patient treated with checkpoint blockade. These receptors were collected from a human donor with melanoma.

This chain connects TRBV20-1 to TRBJ2-3; D is unclear. The CDR3 runs 11 residues. CDR1 and CDR2 from the germline V gene are DFQATT and SNEGSKA (reference sequence). With 7 bases removed from V and 1 base from J, the gap between germline ends came to 6 bases. The CDR3 DNA follows: TGCAGTGTCGGACGCACAGATACGCAGTATTTT. This translates into CSVGRTDTQYF.

This chain links TRBV2 with TRBJ1-1; the D gene is possibly TRBD1 (5 bases). The V end was cut by 9 bases, the J end by 7 bases, with 15 bases between. This CDR3 contains 12 residues. Germline V gene data show CDR1 as SNHLY and CDR2 as FYNNEI. The CDR3 spells CARRTGFGEAFF. CDR3 in DNA: TGTGCCAGGAGAACAGGTTTCGGTGAAGCTTTCTTT.

The CDR3 sequence: CASSYSVGGGAEQYF. The CDR3 nucleotides are TGTGCCAGCAGCTATAGCGTCGGGGGAGGCGCCGAGCAGTACTTC. The V call is TRBV11-3, the J call TRBJ2-7, with TRBD2 as a possible D gene (6 bases). This CDR3 is 15 amino acids long. Trimming took off 4 bases at V and 6 bases at J, with 19 bases between the two ends. Per the germline V gene, CDR1 is SGHNT and CDR2 is YENEEA.

The chain is built from TRBV4-2 and TRBJ2-4; 8 bases fit TRBD1. This CDR3 spans 20 amino acids. The germline V gene has CDR1 LGHNA and CDR2 YNFKEQ. J was trimmed by 1 base and V by 1 base; bases with no gene match: 15. CDR3: CASSQGKQGELLHAKNIQYF. The CDR3 DNA sequence: TGTGCCAGCAGCCAAGGAAAACAGGGGGAGCTGCTACATGCCAAAAACATTCAGTACTTC.

This clone was picked up one time. This chain joins TRBV15 and TRBJ2-5, with no clear D. CDR3 length equals 14 residues. The germline gives CDR1 LNHNV, CDR2 YYDKDF (reference sequence). The V end lost 1 base, the J end lost 5 bases, and 11 bases lay between the germline ends. This CDR3 reads CATSRVGVGETQYF. In nucleotides, the CDR3 is TGTGCCACCAGCAGAGTAGGTGTCGGCGAGACCCAGTACTTC. The whole variable domain, filled in from reference TRBV15 and TRBJ2-5, reads DAMVIQNPRYQVTQFGKPVTLSCSQTLNHNVMYWYQQKSSQAPKLLFHYYDKDFNNEADTPDNFQSRRPNTSFCFLDIRSPGLGDTAMYLCATSRVGVGETQYFGPGTRLLVL.

The chain carries TRBV19 and TRBJ2-2; D is unresolved. This CDR3 region has 13 residues. Trimming left V 10 bases short and J 2 bases short, with 11 bases between. CDR1 and CDR2 from the germline V gene are LNHDA and SQIVND (reference sequence). CDR3 region: CATQGENTGELFF. CDR3 nucleotides: TGTGCCACCCAAGGAGAAAACACCGGGGAGCTGTTTTTT.

V usage is TRBV10-3 and J usage is TRBJ1-5; 8 bases align to TRBD1. V shed 8 bases and J 0 bases; nucleotides not matched to a gene: 9. The CDR3 sequence is 16 residues long. Germline loops: CDR1 ENHRY, CDR2 SYGVKD. In DNA, the CDR3 is TGTGCCATCGGTCAAACAGGGGGTAATAGCAATCAGCCCCAGCATTTT. Translated: CAIGQTGGNSNQPQHF.

V usage is TRBV28 and J usage is TRBJ2-5; 10 positions match TRBD1. Germline values: CDR1 MDHEN, CDR2 SYDVKM. The CDR3 has 16 amino acids. Trimming took 4 bases from V and 2 from J; bases not matched to a gene: 7. This chain's CDR3 is CASSWGGTGAQETQYF. In nucleotides, the CDR3 is TGTGCCAGCAGTTGGGGGGGGACAGGGGCTCAAGAGACCCAGTACTTC.

This sequence joins TRBV7-8 and TRBJ1-1; 8 nucleotides agree with TRBD1. CDR1 and CDR2 from the germline V gene are SGHVS and FQNEAQ. V shed 1 base and J 1 base; nucleotides not matched to a gene: 5. The CDR3 is 16 amino acids. The CDR3 DNA reads as TGTGCCAGCAGCTTAGGGGGACAGGCTGGGAACACTGAAGCTTTCTTT. Protein product: CASSLGGQAGNTEAFF.

The V gene is TRBV5-6, the J gene TRBJ1-2; D is ambiguous. V shed 4 bases and J shed 8 bases, with 18 bases lying between them. The CDR3 is made up of 14 amino acids. Germline lookup yields CDR1 SGHDT and CDR2 YYEEEE. The DNA of the CDR3 is TGTGCCAGCAGCACCCTATTTGGTTTAGACGGCTACACCTTC. Protein: CASSTLFGLDGYTF.

This chain links TRBV5-1 with TRBJ1-4; 8 positions match TRBD1. CDR3 length equals 14 residues. Germline values: CDR1 SGHRS, CDR2 YFSETQ. The V segment lost 1 base and the J segment 5 bases; nucleotides outside the gene matches: 1. The CDR3 loop reads CASSLRTGNEKLFF. As DNA, the CDR3 is TGCGCCAGCAGCTTGAGGACAGGGAATGAAAAACTGTTTTTT.

The CDR3 nucleotides read TGTGCCAGCAGACTGACAGGGGGGAATACGCAGTATTTT. Its translation is CASRLTGGNTQYF. The chain carries TRBV11-1 and TRBJ2-3; 9 bases fit TRBD1. V was pared by 6 bases and J by 7 bases, with 5 bases of the junction left unmatched. Per germline, CDR1 SGHAT and CDR2 FQDESV (reference sequence). The CDR3 extends over 13 amino acids. Full variable domain (rest looked up from reference TRBV11-1 and TRBJ2-3): EAEVAQSPRYKITEKSQAVAFWCDPISGHATLYWYRQILGQGPELLVQFQDESVVDDSQLPKDRFSAERLKGVDSTLKIQPAELGDSAMYLCASRLTGGNTQYFGPGTRLTVL.

This rearrangement joins TRBV6-5 to TRBJ2-2, with 8 nucleotides matching TRBD1. Trimming cost V 8 bases and J 7 bases; bases outside gene matches: 9. CDR3 length: 14 amino acids. Looked up from germline, CDR1 is MNHEY and CDR2 is SVGAGI. The CDR3 reads CASQGAGGGGELFF. The CDR3 DNA reads TGTGCCAGCCAGGGGGCAGGGGGTGGCGGGGAGCTGTTTTTT.

V is TRBV7-9 and J is TRBJ2-5; 7 bases are a match to TRBD1. Trimming removed 3 bases from V and 5 bases from J; junction bases left unmatched: 6. CDR1 is SEHNR, CDR2 FQNEAQ, per germline (reference sequence). This CDR3 contains 14 residues. The CDR3 is CASSFRQGFETQYF. CDR3 DNA sequence: TGTGCCAGCAGCTTCCGACAGGGATTCGAGACCCAGTACTTC.

V gene TRBV11-3 combines with J gene TRBJ2-2; perhaps TRBD2 as D (6 bases). The CDR3 totals 13 residues. Germline V CDR1 and CDR2: SGHNT, YENEEA. V dropped 5 bases and J dropped 4 bases, with 8 bases sitting between them. The CDR3 reads CASSRGGTGELFF. The CDR3 DNA reads TGTGCCAGCAGCAGGGGAGGCACCGGGGAGCTGTTTTTT.

The chain employs TRBV6-5 and TRBJ1-1, with TRBD1 as a possible D gene (6 bases). The V end lost 5 bases, the J end lost 5 bases, and 15 bases lay between the germline ends. The CDR3 spans 14 residues. The germline CDR1 and CDR2 sequences are MNHEY and SVGAGI. The CDR3 reads CASSPFPGATEAFF. The CDR3 DNA reads as TGTGCCAGCAGTCCTTTCCCAGGGGCGACTGAAGCTTTCTTT.

The chain combines TRBV7-9 with TRBJ2-7; D is perhaps TRBD2 (7 bases). V lost 1 base, J lost 3 bases, and 16 bases lay in between. Per the germline V gene, CDR1 is SEHNR and CDR2 is FQNEAQ (reference sequence). The CDR3 spans 16 residues. As DNA, the CDR3 is TGTGCCAGCAGCTTAGGGAAGGGGGGGCTACACTACGAGCAGTACTTC. Its protein product is CASSLGKGGLHYEQYF.

The chain uses TRBV7-9 and TRBJ2-7; D gene ambiguous. This CDR3 has 11 amino acids. V lost 3 bases and J lost 7, with 7 bases in between. The germline V gene encodes CDR1 SEHNR and CDR2 FQNEAQ (reference sequence). CDR3 amino acids: CASSFNWEQYF. The CDR3 DNA sequence: TGTGCCAGCAGCTTTAATTGGGAGCAGTACTTC.

The genes are TRBV5-1 and TRBJ1-6; D may be TRBD1 (5 bases). V was trimmed by 4 bases and J by 6 bases, leaving 17 bases between them. Germline V CDR1 and CDR2: SGHRS, YFSETQ. There are 16 residues in the CDR3. CDR3 sequence (DNA): TGCGCCAGCAGCCCAGGGACGGGTACTTCTAATTCACCCCTCCACTTT. It yields the protein CASSPGTGTSNSPLHF.

This clone has just one count. The chain combines TRBV7-2 with TRBJ2-3; unclear D gene. The CDR3 is 13 amino acids. The V gene lost 5 bases and the J gene lost 5 bases, with 11 bases spanning the gap. Germline CDR1 SGHTA, CDR2 FQGNSA. The CDR3 region is CASSVGWGDTQYF. Here the CDR3 DNA reads TGTGCCAGCAGCGTCGGGTGGGGAGATACGCAGTATTTT. The full variable domain, rest sourced from reference TRBV7-2 and TRBJ2-3, is GAGVSQSPSNKVTEKGKDVELRCDPISGHTALYWYRQSLGQGLEFLIYFQGNSAPDKSGLPSDRFSAERTGGSVSTLTIQRTQQEDSAVYLCASSVGWGDTQYFGPGTRLTVL.

V and J are TRBV25-1 and TRBJ1-5; 9 nucleotides align to TRBD1. Germline loops: CDR1 MGHDK, CDR2 SYGVNS. The V gene end was trimmed by 6 bases and the J gene end by 5 bases; junction bases not matched to a gene: 2. This CDR3 has 13 residues. The CDR3 region is CASRGQGYQPQHF. The CDR3 DNA reads as TGTGCCAGCAGAGGACAGGGGTATCAGCCCCAGCATTTT.

V gene TRBV30 combines with J gene TRBJ2-4; possible D gene TRBD1, 6 bases. The V gene lost 0 bases and the J gene lost 4 bases, with 10 bases spanning the gap. CDR1 and CDR2 from the germline V gene are GTSNPN and SVGIG (reference sequence). The CDR3 contains 14 residues. The CDR3 DNA sequence: TGTGCCTGGAGTGTGCAGGGACAAAAAAACATTCAGTACTTC. Its translation is CAWSVQGQKNIQYF.

This chain connects TRBV9 to TRBJ2-3; D is possibly TRBD1 or TRBD2 (5 bases each). CDR1 is SGDLS and CDR2 is YYNGEE in the germline V gene. CDR3 length: 15 amino acids. Trimming shortened V by 3 bases and J by 0 bases, and 11 bases separated the two germline ends. CDR3 amino acids: CASSASPGSTDTQYF. The CDR3 nucleotides are TGTGCCAGCAGCGCTAGCCCAGGGAGCACAGATACGCAGTATTTT.

In this sample, this clone turned up once. The V and J genes are TRBV15 and TRBJ1-5; D is ambiguous. The germline gives CDR1 LNHNV, CDR2 YYDKDF (reference sequence). V dropped 1 base and J dropped 0 bases, with 7 bases sitting between them. The CDR3 has 15 residues. CDR3 in amino acids: CATSRGQTSNQPQHF. Written as DNA, the CDR3 is TGTGCCACCAGCAGAGGTCAGACTAGCAATCAGCCCCAGCATTTT.